The 19 T cell receptor beta chains below all came from one sample that was sequenced in a study of identifying expanded T cells in peripheral blood. Measured with immunoSEQ multiplex PCR; TCRdb has only the in-frame clones, and not every one. The data show around 120,000 clones, about 86% seen once. The specimen was blood. These receptors were obtained from a person aged 18 to 75 in good health.

This clone was seen more than once but under ten times. This chain links TRBV25-1 with TRBJ2-3; tentative D call: TRBD2 (6 bases). The CDR3 spans 17 residues. V was shortened by 3 bases and J by 0 bases, with 16 bases between the two germline ends. In germline, CDR1 is MGHDK, CDR2 SYGVNS. The CDR3 sequence: CASSEKYGTESTDTQYF. CDR3 bases: TGTGCCAGCAGTGAGAAATACGGGACTGAGAGCACAGATACGCAGTATTTT.

The rearrangement links TRBV5-1 to TRBJ2-3; D remains unclear. Trimming left V 6 bases short and J 6 bases short, with 17 bases between. CDR3 length equals 14 residues. Germline values: CDR1 SGHRS, CDR2 YFSETQ. In nucleotides, the CDR3 is TGCGCCAGCACACGGGCGCCCCCTGGGGATACGCAGTATTTT. It codes for CASTRAPPGDTQYF.

V is TRBV7-6 and J is TRBJ2-5; 9 bases fit TRBD1. This CDR3 is built from 14 residues. The germline V gene has CDR1 SGHVS and CDR2 FNYEAQ. Trimming at V came to 3 bases and at J to 5 bases, leaving 4 bases not matched to a gene. The CDR3 region is CASSLFGQGETQYF. In DNA, the CDR3 is TGTGCCAGCAGCTTGTTCGGACAGGGGGAGACCCAGTACTTC.

V usage is TRBV9 and J usage is TRBJ2-7, with D perhaps TRBD1 (6 bases). Trimming removed 4 bases from V and 1 base from J, with 9 bases in between. Germline CDR1 reads SGDLS; CDR2 reads YYNGEE. The CDR3 loop spans 13 amino acids. The CDR3 loop is CASSKQGSYEQYF. The CDR3 region has the DNA TGTGCCAGCAGCAAACAGGGATCCTACGAGCAGTACTTC.

The V gene is TRBV19, the J gene TRBJ1-5; D is unresolved. The V gene lost 1 base and the J gene lost 11 bases, with 15 bases spanning the gap. Germline loops: CDR1 LNHDA, CDR2 SQIVND (reference sequence). The CDR3 runs to 14 residues. CDR3 in amino acids: CASSIAYIGSAQHF. CDR3 DNA sequence: TGTGCCAGTAGTATAGCCTATATTGGTTCAGCCCAGCATTTT.

This clone was found a few times. The chain links TRBV4-3 to TRBJ2-3, with 8 bases that match TRBD2. The CDR3 has 16 residues. The ends lost 4 bases at V and 4 bases at J; junction bases unmatched: 10. Germline V gene data show CDR1 as LGHNA and CDR2 as YSLEER. The CDR3 DNA is TGCGCCAGCAGCCCCGGGGTCGGGGGGGCCGCAGATACGCAGTATTTT. Its translation is CASSPGVGGAADTQYF.

This clone was detected only a few times. The V and J genes are TRBV10-1 and TRBJ2-7; no firm D call. The CDR3 sequence is 12 residues long. Trimming stripped 2 bases from V and 2 bases from J, with 4 bases between. Germline-derived CDR1 and CDR2 are WNHNN and SYGVQD (reference sequence). The CDR3 DNA follows: TGCGCCAGCAGTGAGGGCGCCTACGAGCAGTACTTC. Translated, it gives CASSEGAYEQYF.

This clone has more than one count but fewer than ten. CDR3 coding DNA: TGTGCCAGCAGTAAAACCCAGGAGACCCAGTACTTC. It encodes CASSKTQETQYF. The chain has TRBV5-4 and TRBJ2-5; D gene ambiguous. The CDR3 has 12 residues. Trimming left V 5 bases short and J 5 bases short, with 10 bases between. CDR1 SGHNT and CDR2 YYREEE come from the germline V gene (reference sequence).

The chain combines TRBV19 with TRBJ2-5; 9 positions match TRBD2. J gave up 4 bases and V 4 bases, and 4 bases lay outside the gene matches. The CDR3 is 14 residues long. Germline CDR1 and CDR2: LNHDA and SQIVND (reference sequence). CDR3 region: CASSRREGGETQYF. CDR3 in DNA: TGTGCCAGTAGTAGGCGGGAGGGCGGAGAGACCCAGTACTTC.

V and J are TRBV27 and TRBJ2-5; tentatively, D is TRBD2 (5 bases). Germline V gene lookup returns CDR1 MNHEY and CDR2 SMNVEV (reference sequence). CDR3 length: 13 amino acids. The V gene lost 6 bases and the J gene lost 5 bases, with 13 bases spanning the gap. The CDR3 here is CASSLRGVETQYF. The DNA of the CDR3 is TGTGCCAGCAGCCTTCGGGGAGTCGAGACCCAGTACTTC.

On this clone: At one boundary the junction diverges from the germline segment, which might be a read error. The chain joins TRBV29-1 to TRBJ1-5; a possible D gene is TRBD1 (5 bases). This CDR3 comprises 15 residues. The germline V gene has CDR1 SQVTM and CDR2 ANQGSEA. In DNA form, the CDR3 reads TGCAGCGTTCAAGAGGGTGGGGAAAGGGGTCAGCCCCAGCATTTT. Protein: CSVQEGGERGQPQHF.

The chain joins TRBV9 to TRBJ2-3; either TRBD1 or TRBD2 may supply D (5 bases each). V gave up 1 base and J gave up 0 bases, with 9 bases separating them. Germline CDR1 and CDR2: SGDLS and YYNGEE. The length of the CDR3 is 15 residues. The CDR3 DNA sequence: TGTGCCAGCAGCGTACGGGACCCAAGCACAGATACGCAGTATTTT. Its translation: CASSVRDPSTDTQYF.

J is TRBJ1-4 and V is TRBV19; 7 bases align to TRBD1. From germline, CDR1 is LNHDA and CDR2 SQIVND (reference sequence). CDR3 length: 16 amino acids. J lost 1 base, V lost 3 bases, and 5 bases had no gene match. CDR3 in DNA: TGTGCCAGTAGTATTGGACAGGCGGGAACTAATGAAAAACTGTTTTTT. This encodes CASSIGQAGTNEKLFF.

V is TRBV18 and J is TRBJ2-3; D not certain. Trimming left V 3 bases short and J 2 bases short, with 12 bases between. The CDR3 is 15 amino acids. Looked up from germline, CDR1 is KGHSH and CDR2 is LQKENI. This CDR3 reads CASSPGLSITDTQYF. The CDR3 bases are TGTGCCAGCTCACCCGGGCTCTCAATCACAGATACGCAGTATTTT.

This chain joins TRBV4-2 and TRBJ1-4, with TRBD1 identical over 9 bases. The CDR3 totals 15 residues. V was clipped by 2 bases and J by 10 bases; unmatched bases: 8. In germline, CDR1 is LGHNA, CDR2 YNFKEQ. As DNA, the CDR3 is TGTGCCAGCAGCCAATCCGGACAGGGGATGGGAAAACTGTTTTTT. Residues: CASSQSGQGMGKLFF.

In its sample, this clone was seen once. This chain connects TRBV7-2 to TRBJ2-7; weak D call: TRBD1 (6 bases). Germline CDR1 reads SGHTA; CDR2 reads FQGNSA. V was cut by 1 base and J by 6 bases, with 10 bases left in between. The CDR3 has 13 residues. Written as DNA, the CDR3 is TGTGCCAGCAGCTTAGGGAAGGGGGTCGAGCAGTACTTC. It is translated as CASSLGKGVEQYF.

The chain carries TRBV14 and TRBJ2-7; 7 bases map to TRBD1. Germline trimming cut 5 bases from V and 1 base from J; bases unmatched to any gene: 5. Germline V gene lookup returns CDR1 SGHDN and CDR2 FVKESK. The CDR3 sequence is 14 residues long. The CDR3 loop is CASSKQGFSYEQYF. CDR3 sequence (DNA): TGTGCCAGCAGCAAACAGGGGTTTTCCTACGAGCAGTACTTC. Variable domain in full (rest from reference TRBV14 and TRBJ2-7): EAGVTQFPSHSVIEKGQTVTLRCDPISGHDNLYWYRRVMGKEIKFLLHFVKESKQDESGMPNNRFLAERTGGTYSTLKVQPAELEDSGVYFCASSKQGFSYEQYFGPGTRLTVT.

The genes are TRBV4-3 and TRBJ2-7, with 8 bases matching TRBD1. CDR1 is LGHNA and CDR2 is YSLEER in the germline V gene. This CDR3 has 15 amino acids. The V gene end was trimmed by 0 bases and the J gene end by 2 bases; junction bases not matched to a gene: 3. The chain's CDR3 is CASSQDYRGTYEQYF. CDR3 bases: TGCGCCAGCAGCCAAGACTACAGGGGGACCTACGAGCAGTACTTC.

J is TRBJ2-7 and V is TRBV7-3; 8 nucleotides line up with TRBD1. The V segment lost 5 bases and the J segment 0 bases; nucleotides outside the gene matches: 3. The CDR3 is made up of 14 amino acids. CDR1 is SGHTA and CDR2 is FQGTGA in the germline V gene. CDR3 protein: CASSLDRDSYEQYF. The CDR3 DNA reads TGTGCCAGCAGCCTGGACAGGGACTCCTACGAGCAGTACTTC.